The 30 T cell receptor beta chains reported below all come from one sample, sequenced in a study of cytomegalovirus exposure and HLA in healthy donors. PCR primers comprised 60 Vbeta and 13 Jbeta primers. Sequencing used immunoSEQ multiplex PCR; TCRdb keeps in-frame clones, though not all of them. Of 150,000 to 200,000 clones in the sample, 70% to 85% were seen once. Sequencing used PBMCs. These receptors all come from a woman in her thirties in good health and CMV-seropositive.

V is TRBV5-6 and J is TRBJ2-7; 10 positions agree with TRBD1. Germline trimming cut 4 bases from V and 4 bases from J; bases unmatched to any gene: 8. This CDR3 is 15 amino acids long. The germline V gene encodes CDR1 SGHDT and CDR2 YYEEEE. The CDR3 coding sequence is TGTGCCAGCAGCCTCGCGACAGGGGGCGTTTACGAGCAGTACTTC. Protein: CASSLATGGVYEQYF.

The chain recombines TRBV18 with TRBJ2-1; 9 bases line up with TRBD1. The CDR3 sequence is 14 residues long. V lost 3 bases to trimming and J lost 6 bases; unmatched junction nucleotides: 3. CDR1 is KGHSH and CDR2 is LQKENI in the germline V gene. The CDR3 coding sequence is TGTGCCAGCTCACCGGACAGGGGAGGCAATGAGCAGTTCTTC. It translates to CASSPDRGGNEQFF.

The chain employs TRBV27 and TRBJ2-5; the D is unclear. Germline V gives CDR1 MNHEY, CDR2 SMNVEV (reference sequence). This CDR3 region has 11 residues. The ends were cut back, 3 bases at V and 5 bases at J, with 4 bases in the middle. The CDR3 region is CASSLEETQYF. CDR3 bases: TGTGCCAGCAGTTTGGAGGAGACCCAGTACTTC.

This clone is a singleton in its sample. This chain links TRBV7-2 with TRBJ2-2, with D tentatively TRBD1 (5 bases). This CDR3 is built from 16 residues. V lost 5 bases to trimming and J lost 0 bases, with 13 bases between them. Germline-derived CDR1 and CDR2 are SGHTA and FQGNSA. The CDR3 spells CASSRNRHTNTGELFF. The CDR3 DNA is TGTGCCAGCAGCAGGAACAGGCACACGAACACCGGGGAGCTGTTTTTT.

The chain recombines TRBV11-2 with TRBJ2-7; D might be TRBD1 (5 bases). There are 14 residues in the CDR3. Germline CDR1 and CDR2: SGHAT and FQNNGV. Trimming cost V 5 bases and J 1 base, with 12 bases left between them. Here the CDR3 DNA reads TGTGCCAGCAGCACAAGGGGTGTTTCCTACGAGCAGTACTTC. This translates into CASSTRGVSYEQYF.

The chain links TRBV11-3 to TRBJ2-1, with 9 bases matching TRBD1. The germline V gene encodes CDR1 SGHNT and CDR2 YENEEA. Germline trimming cut 4 bases from V and 8 bases from J; bases unmatched to any gene: 9. This CDR3 is built from 15 residues. The CDR3: CASSYDGTGLDEQFF. The CDR3 region has the DNA TGTGCCAGCAGCTATGACGGGACAGGGTTGGATGAGCAGTTCTTC.

The chain carries TRBV5-1 and TRBJ2-5; the match to TRBD2 covers 15 bases. The J call may be faulty, since TRBJ2-7 better matches the DNA end. This CDR3 contains 16 residues. Per germline, CDR1 SGHRS and CDR2 YFSETQ. CDR3: CASSLQGLAGGHEQYF. In DNA, the CDR3 is TGCGCCAGCAGCCTCCAGGGACTAGCGGGAGGACACGAGCAGTACTTC.

This clone was seen only a few times. CDR3: CASSEGTGGRQPQHF. The CDR3 nucleotides are TGTGCCAGCAGTGAAGGGACAGGGGGGCGGCAGCCCCAGCATTTT. The chain recombines TRBV27 with TRBJ1-5; 11 positions match TRBD1. The CDR3 extends over 15 amino acids. J lost 7 bases, V lost 5 bases, and 7 bases had no gene match. Germline-derived CDR1 and CDR2 are MNHEY and SMNVEV (reference sequence).

This clone occurred a few times. J is TRBJ2-7 and V is TRBV11-3; D unresolved. The CDR3 length is 10 residues. The V end was cut by 3 bases, the J end by 7 bases, with 4 bases between. In germline, CDR1 is SGHNT, CDR2 YENEEA. Written as DNA, the CDR3 is TGTGCCAGCAGCTTGGAGGAGCAGTACTTC. It yields the protein CASSLEEQYF. Together with reference TRBV11-3 and TRBJ2-7, the CDR3 gives the full variable domain: EAGVVQSPRYKIIEKKQPVAFWCNPISGHNTLYWYLQNLGQGPELLIRYENEEAVDDSQLPKDRFSAERLKGVDSTLKIQPAELGDSAVYLCASSLEEQYFGPGTRLTVT.

The rearrangement links TRBV5-1 to TRBJ2-1; TRBD1 matches 7 bases. V lost 4 bases to trimming and J lost 7 bases; unmatched junction nucleotides: 5. The germline CDR1 and CDR2 sequences are SGHRS and YFSETQ. The CDR3 is 13 amino acids. The CDR3, as DNA: TGCGCCAGCAGCGGGACAGACTATAATGAGCAGTTCTTC. This gives the protein CASSGTDYNEQFF.

This rearrangement joins TRBV29-1 to TRBJ2-1; the match to TRBD2 covers 8 bases. CDR3 size: 15 residues. V shed 2 bases and J 5 bases; nucleotides not matched to a gene: 8. Germline V gene lookup returns CDR1 SQVTM and CDR2 ANQGSEA. CDR3 loop: CSVESFGREDNEQFF. CDR3 coding DNA: TGCAGCGTTGAAAGTTTTGGGCGGGAGGACAATGAGCAGTTCTTC.

CDR3 sequence: CSVPQVYGYTF. The CDR3 DNA sequence: TGCAGCGTTCCACAGGTCTATGGCTACACCTTC. The gene calls are TRBV29-1 and TRBJ1-2, with D perhaps TRBD1 (5 bases). The CDR3 is 11 amino acids. From germline, CDR1 is SQVTM and CDR2 ANQGSEA. V lost 5 bases and J 4 bases, leaving 8 bases between the germline ends.

This sequence joins TRBV10-3 and TRBJ2-1; 15 bases are a match to TRBD2. Germline loops: CDR1 ENHRY, CDR2 SYGVKD. The CDR3 has 16 residues. The V gene end was trimmed by 4 bases and the J gene end by 9 bases; junction bases not matched to a gene: 7. The CDR3 nucleotides are TGTGCCATCAGTGCGGGACTAGCGGGAGGCCCTAGTGAGCAGTTCTTC. Translated: CAISAGLAGGPSEQFF.

This rearrangement joins TRBV12-5 to TRBJ2-1; possible D gene TRBD2, 5 bases. The CDR3 contains 13 residues. Germline CDR1 and CDR2: LGHNT and FRNRAP. Deletions cut 1 base from V and 12 bases from J, with 13 bases between. DNA of the CDR3: TGTGCTAGTGGTTTGGGGTCAGAGGGCACGCAGTTCTTC. This sequence encodes CASGLGSEGTQFF. The full variable domain, rest sourced from reference TRBV12-5 and TRBJ2-1, is DARVTQTPRHKVTEMGQEVTMRCQPILGHNTVFWYRQTMMQGLELLAYFRNRAPLDDSGMPKDRFSAEMPDATLATLKIQPSEPRDSAVYFCASGLGSEGTQFFGPGTRLTVL.

Ten or more counts support this clone. This rearrangement joins TRBV11-3 to TRBJ1-2; D call uncertain. The ends were cut back, 0 bases at V and 4 bases at J, with 6 bases in the middle. CDR1 and CDR2 from the germline V gene are SGHNT and YENEEA. The CDR3 contains 13 residues. The CDR3 loop reads CASSLDNSYGYTF. The CDR3 DNA sequence: TGTGCCAGCAGCTTAGATAACAGCTATGGCTACACCTTC.

In this sample, this clone turned up a few times. The chain couples TRBV6-1 to TRBJ2-7; 7 bases align to TRBD1. Germline CDR1 is MNHNS and CDR2 is SASEGT. V lost 6 bases, J lost 3 bases, and 8 bases stayed unmatched. This CDR3 has 14 amino acids. The CDR3 coding sequence is TGTGCCAGCAGCGTGAAGGGGGCAGGCTACGAGCAGTACTTC. Protein product: CASSVKGAGYEQYF.

This sequence joins TRBV30 and TRBJ2-7; 9 positions match TRBD1. V lost 2 bases, J lost 0 bases, and 2 bases stayed unmatched. The V gene's germline CDR1 is GTSNPN and CDR2 SVGIG (reference sequence). CDR3 length equals 14 residues. CDR3 sequence reads: CAWSPDRGSYEQYF. DNA for the CDR3: TGTGCCTGGAGTCCGGACAGGGGCTCCTACGAGCAGTACTTC. Filled out from reference TRBV30 and TRBJ2-7, the complete variable domain reads SQTIHQWPATLVQPVGSPLSLECTVEGTSNPNLYWYRQAAGRGLQLLFYSVGIGQISSEVPQNLSASRPQDRQFILSSKKLLLSDSGFYLCAWSPDRGSYEQYFGPGTRLTVT.

The chain joins TRBV6-6 to TRBJ1-3; possible D gene TRBD1, 5 bases. V shed 0 bases and J shed 3 bases, with 9 bases lying between them. There are 15 residues in the CDR3. Germline assignment: CDR1 MNHNY and CDR2 SVGAGI (reference sequence). CDR3 loop: CASSYSRGNGNTIYF. CDR3 coding DNA: TGTGCCAGCAGTTACTCGCGGGGGAATGGAAACACCATATATTTT.

This clone was observed a single time. V is TRBV5-1 and J is TRBJ2-1; a weak D match, TRBD2 (7 bases). The V gene's germline CDR1 is SGHRS and CDR2 YFSETQ. The CDR3 spans 14 residues. The V end was cut by 1 base, the J end by 8 bases, with 13 bases between. The CDR3 loop is CASSLSGGQDEQFF. CDR3 DNA: TGCGCCAGCAGCTTGTCGGGGGGCCAAGATGAGCAGTTCTTC.

The CDR3 nucleotides are TGTGCCAGCAGCTTAATTCAGGGGGCTTACGAGCAGTACTTC. Protein sequence: CASSLIQGAYEQYF. This chain uses TRBV11-2 with TRBJ2-7; 8 nucleotides agree with TRBD1. This CDR3 has 14 amino acids. CDR1 is SGHAT, CDR2 FQNNGV, per germline. V trimming: 2 bases; J trimming: 4 bases; junction bases outside the gene matches: 4. The full variable domain, its missing parts supplied by reference TRBV11-2 and TRBJ2-7, is EAGVAQSPRYKIIEKRQSVAFWCNPISGHATLYWYQQILGQGPKLLIQFQNNGVVDDSQLPKDRFSAERLKGVDSTLKIQPAKLEDSAVYLCASSLIQGAYEQYFGPGTRLTVT.

This clone was seen more than once but under ten times. This chain links TRBV6-5 with TRBJ2-2, with D possibly TRBD2 on 6 matching bases. V lost 2 bases and J 4 bases, leaving 11 bases between the germline ends. The germline V gene has CDR1 MNHEY and CDR2 SVGAGI. The CDR3 consists of 15 residues. The CDR3 coding sequence is TGTGCCAGCAGTTACGGAGGGTTGGGCACCGGGGAGCTGTTTTTT. Its protein is CASSYGGLGTGELFF.

The rearrangement uses TRBV27 and TRBJ2-2; 7 bases agree with TRBD1. The junction had 18 bases not matched to a gene; V was cut back by 8 bases and J by 3 bases. The CDR3 spans 18 residues. CDR1 MNHEY and CDR2 SMNVEV come from the germline V gene (reference sequence). As DNA, the CDR3 is TGTGCCAGCCGTCCCGGGACAGCATCCCCTGGGTACACCGGGGAGCTGTTTTTT. This encodes CASRPGTASPGYTGELFF.

The chain's CDR3 is CASRGALPYNEQFF. The CDR3, as DNA: TGTGCCAGCCGCGGGGCGCTGCCCTACAATGAGCAGTTCTTC. The chain joins TRBV7-6 to TRBJ2-1; D may be TRBD2 (6 bases). The V end lost 8 bases, the J end lost 2 bases, and 13 bases lay between the germline ends. Germline CDR1 reads SGHVS; CDR2 reads FNYEAQ. The CDR3 extends over 14 amino acids.

The chain carries TRBV7-2 and TRBJ2-7; D may be TRBD1 (5 bases). The CDR3 length is 12 residues. V lost 5 bases and J lost 5, with 10 bases in between. CDR1 SGHTA and CDR2 FQGNSA come from the germline V gene. The CDR3: CASSLRVDEQYF. Written as DNA, the CDR3 is TGTGCCAGCAGCCTCAGGGTAGACGAGCAGTACTTC.

The CDR3 reads CASSRSPPQLAGGTHEQYF. The DNA for the CDR3 is TGTGCCAGCAGCAGATCCCCCCCTCAACTAGCGGGAGGGACCCACGAGCAGTACTTC. The chain combines TRBV11-1 with TRBJ2-7; 13 bases agree with TRBD2. V was clipped by 5 bases and J by 5 bases; unmatched bases: 18. There are 19 residues in the CDR3. Per the germline V gene, CDR1 is SGHAT and CDR2 is FQDESV (reference sequence).

The chain uses TRBV15 and TRBJ2-3; unclear D gene. The germline V gene encodes CDR1 LNHNV and CDR2 YYDKDF (reference sequence). The ends were cut back, 0 bases at V and 0 bases at J, with 7 bases in the middle. The CDR3 spans 15 residues. This CDR3 reads CATSREQLSTDTQYF. The CDR3 DNA sequence: TGTGCCACCAGCAGAGAACAGCTTAGCACAGATACGCAGTATTTT. Full variable domain (missing parts from reference TRBV15 and TRBJ2-3): DAMVIQNPRYQVTQFGKPVTLSCSQTLNHNVMYWYQQKSSQAPKLLFHYYDKDFNNEADTPDNFQSRRPNTSFCFLDIRSPGLGDTAMYLCATSREQLSTDTQYFGPGTRLTVL.

J is TRBJ1-4 and V is TRBV5-1; D not certain. V lost 1 base to trimming and J lost 6 bases, with 13 bases between them. The CDR3 runs to 15 residues. CDR1 SGHRS and CDR2 YFSETQ come from the germline V gene. CDR3 amino acids: CASSLLPTSDEKLFF. DNA of the CDR3: TGCGCCAGCAGCTTGCTTCCCACGTCGGATGAAAAACTGTTTTTT. Full variable domain (missing parts from reference TRBV5-1 and TRBJ1-4): KAGVTQTPRYLIKTRGQQVTLSCSPISGHRSVSWYQQTPGQGLQFLFEYFSETQRNKGNFPGRFSGRQFSNSRSEMNVSTLELGDSALYLCASSLLPTSDEKLFFGSGTQLSVL.

V is TRBV28 and J is TRBJ1-4; 7 positions match TRBD1. Germline CDR1 is MDHEN and CDR2 is SYDVKM. J was trimmed by 7 bases and V by 2 bases; bases with no gene match: 7. The CDR3 extends over 15 amino acids. The CDR3 sequence: CASSLGRGIGEKLFF. In DNA, the CDR3 is TGTGCCAGCAGTTTAGGCAGGGGGATAGGTGAAAAACTGTTTTTT.

The chain combines TRBV7-6 with TRBJ2-1; TRBD2 agrees at 9 bases. CDR3 length: 16 amino acids. V lost 0 bases, J lost 7 bases, and 7 bases stayed unmatched. Germline assignment: CDR1 SGHVS and CDR2 FNYEAQ. Written as DNA, the CDR3 is TGTGCCAGCAGCTTAGCTGGTAGCGGGAGTCGGAATGAGCAGTTCTTC. It is translated as CASSLAGSGSRNEQFF.

This chain connects TRBV5-1 to TRBJ2-3; 7 positions match TRBD1. Germline CDR1 is SGHRS and CDR2 is YFSETQ. The CDR3 totals 16 residues. Trimming at V came to 0 bases and at J to 0 bases, leaving 4 bases not matched to a gene. CDR3 sequence: CASSLDGTVSTDTQYF. For the CDR3, the DNA is TGCGCCAGCAGCTTGGATGGGACAGTGAGCACAGATACGCAGTATTTT.